Sequencing of this T cell receptor beta chain was carried out in a study of T cell responses to AZD1222 COVID-19 vaccine. Whole-study results and caveats: Regions left unmutated in variants are reportedly the target of nearly half of spike-specific TCRs.

As regards this clone: The antigen is unknown.

In germline, CDR1 is KGHSH, CDR2 LQKENI. The CDR3 length is 16 residues. V was trimmed by 3 bases and J by 4 bases, leaving 18 bases between them. The data were produced by immunoSEQ multiplex PCR, yet TCRdb's version contains in-frame clones alone and is incomplete. The sample shows roughly 160,000 clones, approximately 90% of them seen only once. The TCR originated in an adult in good health. The V gene is TRBV18, the J gene TRBJ1-1, with D perhaps matching TRBD1 (6 bases). The material sequenced was peripheral blood, taken on day 0 of AZD1222 vaccination. The CDR3 region is CASSPTTGAGATEAFF. The CDR3 DNA is TGTGCCAGCTCACCCACGACGGGGGCAGGGGCCACTGAAGCTTTCTTT.